This T cell receptor (beta chain) was found in a study of blood T cells in healthy people across ages (dated by TCRdb to between 2014 and 2017). The study in broad terms: In model experiments, roughly one uniquely barcoded TCR beta cDNA molecule per two T cells was captured by template switching. The study measured age-related changes in TCR beta repertoire diversity using deep sequencing normalized with unique cDNA molecular identifiers. Donors were grouped into four age groups: young (average roughly 15 years), middle-aged (roughly 38), aged (over 55) and long-lived (around 80). To avoid experimental bias, donors of different ages were spread randomly across the sequencing lanes. Using the same blood draw, the study looked at two additional independent replicas of 1 million unique cDNA reads for two donors, one aged 18 to 30 and the other aged 80 or older. Results the study describes overall, beyond this receptor: Since profiling was done on bulk unsorted PBMCs, naive and antigen-experienced compartments could not be conclusively compared. There was a strong correlation between observed TCR beta diversity and the percentage of naive T cells measured by flow cytometry. Because donor CMV infection status was unknown, age-related changes in expanded clonotypes were potentially confounded. Compared with the aged group, the long-lived group had more naive CD4+ T cells, fewer expanded clones and increased TCR diversity, suggesting age selection. Observed TCR beta diversity per million T cells fell roughly linearly with age, and a significant reduction was already apparent by age about 43. Estimates of total diversity from one million sequenced T cells were regarded as lower bounds and underestimates.

The library was obtained by 5' RACE. The reads were generated on an Illumina HiSeq 2500. A second 7 to 11 cycle PCR used a sample-barcoded 5' primer and a J-beta primer mix. A unique molecular identifier was introduced onto each TCR beta cDNA molecule by a template-switch 5' adaptor carrying 12 random nucleotides. At least 3 million CDR3-containing paired-end reads were obtained from each sample. All of the RNA was converted into first-strand cDNA using the Mint cDNA synthesis kit, with a TRBC-specific oligonucleotide serving as the primer. Following uracil-DNA glycosylase treatment, all cDNA underwent a first 18-cycle PCR with the universal primers M1SS and BC2_uni_R. The authors' analysis ran thus. For normalization, 1 million high-quality reads were randomly selected from each sample, with every read carrying a distinct molecular identifier. Reads sharing molecular identifiers were discarded rather than binned into consensus sequences. MiTCR, set to a Q25 quality threshold and the strictest error-elimination algorithm, was used for CDR3 identification, clonotype clustering and error correction. A nonparametric unseen species model using Euler transformation provided a lower-bound estimate of total TCR beta diversity. TCRdb cleaned the public reads at Q25 with fastp, built clones with MiXCR and kept in-frame beta chains. Every entry covers one CDR3 protein and lists the most common genes and DNA from its rows. In this record, the V and J calls reflect TCRdb's handling and not the investigators' own analysis. The sample table lists some 370,000 distinct CDR3 sequences, roughly half of them with a count of one. The ten largest clonotypes hold over 40% of the sample.

The germline V gene (reference sequence) provides CDR1 DFQATT and CDR2 SNEGSKA. The junction shows trimming of 4 bases on V and 2 bases on J, and the gene matches do not reach 3 bases of it. The CDR3 runs 14 amino acids, cysteine and phenylalanine included. CDR3 DNA is the only sequence kept; it has 42 bases, read in frame from the first base. Details on this clonotype: The antigen this receptor binds is unknown. Per-nucleotide qualities are absent, and no much larger clonotype sits a single base away.

Donors were approximately 42 systemically healthy Caucasian individuals from Russia aged roughly 6 to 90 years. Each donor gave ten milliliters of peripheral blood, collected into EDTA-treated Vacutainer tubes. PBMCs were isolated by Ficoll-Paque density-gradient centrifugation, with at least 7 million obtained per sample. Trizol reagent was used to extract total RNA from PBMCs, with at least 5.5 micrograms per sample. For every donor, an aliquot of PBMCs went through flow cytometry to measure the percentages of naive CD45RAhigh/CD27high T cells. This sequence originates from a man in his 60s in good health. The specimen was blood. Here the chain combines TRBV20-1 and TRBJ2-1; 9 bases in between match TRBD2. CDR3 region: CSANRLAAYNEQFF. Read as DNA, the sequence is TGCAGTGCTAATCGACTAGCGGCCTACAATGAGCAGTTCTTC.